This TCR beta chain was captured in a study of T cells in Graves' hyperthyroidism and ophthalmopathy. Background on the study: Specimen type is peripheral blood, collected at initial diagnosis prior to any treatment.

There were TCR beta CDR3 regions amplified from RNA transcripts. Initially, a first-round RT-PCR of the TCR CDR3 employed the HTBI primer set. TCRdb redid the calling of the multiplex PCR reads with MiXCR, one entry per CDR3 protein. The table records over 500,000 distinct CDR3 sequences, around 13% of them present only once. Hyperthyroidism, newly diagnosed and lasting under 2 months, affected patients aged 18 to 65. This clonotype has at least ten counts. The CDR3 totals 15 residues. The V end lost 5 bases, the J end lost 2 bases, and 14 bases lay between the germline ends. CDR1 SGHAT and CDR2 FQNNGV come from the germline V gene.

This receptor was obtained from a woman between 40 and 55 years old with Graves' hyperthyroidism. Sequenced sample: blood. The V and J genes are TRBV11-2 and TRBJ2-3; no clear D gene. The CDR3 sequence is CASSPRVVFTDTQYF. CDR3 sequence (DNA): TGTGCCAGCAGCCCTCGAGTGGTCTTCACAGATACGCAGTATTTT. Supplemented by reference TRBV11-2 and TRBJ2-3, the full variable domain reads EAGVAQSPRYKIIEKRQSVAFWCNPISGHATLYWYQQILGQGPKLLIQFQNNGVVDDSQLPKDRFSAERLKGVDSTLKIQPAKLEDSAVYLCASSPRVVFTDTQYFGPGTRLTVL.